A single sample is the source of the 21 T cell receptor beta chains below, sequenced in a study of PD-L1 blockade in urothelial cancer. Using immunoSEQ multiplex PCR, the repertoire was profiled, and TCRdb retains in-frame clones only, with some absent. The table records 75,000 to 90,000 clones, 82% of them present only once. This specimen was PBMCs, taken around atezolizumab (anti-PD-L1) treatment. These receptors came from a man between 65 and 80 years old with urothelial cancer.

This clone showed up just a few times. The chain links TRBV19 to TRBJ1-1; D is unclear. V was trimmed by 6 bases and J by 2 bases, leaving 4 bases between them. CDR3 length: 11 amino acids. CDR1 is LNHDA and CDR2 is SQIVND in the germline V gene (reference sequence). The CDR3 region is CASRYNTEAFF. In DNA form, the CDR3 reads TGTGCCAGTAGGTATAACACTGAAGCTTTCTTT.

This chain joins TRBV6-5 and TRBJ1-4, with 8 positions matching TRBD1. The CDR3 extends over 15 amino acids. Germline V gene sequence: CDR1 MNHEY, CDR2 SVGAGI. The ends lost 6 bases at V and 3 bases at J; junction bases unmatched: 6. CDR3 protein: CASRERDRSNEKLFF. The CDR3 region has the DNA TGTGCCAGCAGGGAAAGGGACAGGTCTAATGAAAAACTGTTTTTT.

The chain recombines TRBV9 with TRBJ2-3, with TRBD2 identical over 9 bases. Unmatched junction bases numbered 17, after V lost 4 bases and J lost 5 bases. Germline V lookup: CDR1 SGDLS, CDR2 YYNGEE. CDR3 length: 18 amino acids. CDR3 in DNA: TGTGCCAGCAGCTCTACAAGTAGCGGGAGTAGATTTCAAGATACGCAGTATTTT. Its protein is CASSSTSSGSRFQDTQYF.

CDR3 loop: CASSRGRVLNTEAFF. CDR3 nucleotides: TGTGCCAGCAGCCGGGGGAGGGTCTTGAACACTGAAGCTTTCTTT. This sequence joins TRBV5-5 and TRBJ1-1; perhaps TRBD1 as D (5 bases). This CDR3 comprises 15 residues. The germline gives CDR1 SGHKS, CDR2 YYEKEE (reference sequence). Trimming left V 4 bases short and J 0 bases short, with 13 bases between.

The genes are TRBV18 and TRBJ2-2; TRBD1 agrees at 9 bases. Losses at the gene ends were 0 bases for V and 1 base for J; bases not matched to a gene: 0. The CDR3 runs to 16 residues. CDR1 is KGHSH and CDR2 is LQKENI in the germline V gene. The CDR3 spells CASSPPGQGNTGELFF. Written as DNA, the CDR3 is TGTGCCAGCTCACCACCGGGACAGGGGAACACCGGGGAGCTGTTTTTT. Based on the CDR3 plus reference TRBV18 and TRBJ2-2, the full variable domain is NAGVMQNPRHLVRRRGQEARLRCSPMKGHSHVYWYRQLPEEGLKFMVYLQKENIIDESGMPKERFSAEFPKEGPSILRIQQVVRGDSAAYFCASSPPGQGNTGELFFGEGSRLTVL.

The chain employs TRBV27 and TRBJ1-1; tentative D call: TRBD1 (5 bases). The germline V and J ends were trimmed by 0 bases and 8 bases, with 13 bases remaining between them. The length of the CDR3 is 14 residues. CDR1 and CDR2 from the germline V gene are MNHEY and SMNVEV (reference sequence). CDR3 loop: CASSLSRQGEEAFF. CDR3 sequence (DNA): TGTGCCAGCAGTTTATCCCGGCAGGGTGAGGAAGCTTTCTTT.

The chain is built from TRBV27 and TRBJ2-4, with D perhaps matching TRBD2 (5 bases). The CDR3 has 16 amino acids. V was pared by 8 bases and J by 0 bases, with 17 bases between. The V gene's germline CDR1 is MNHEY and CDR2 SMNVEV (reference sequence). CDR3 sequence: CASSDSSLLAKNIQYF. The CDR3, as DNA: TGTGCCAGCTCGGACTCATCACTATTAGCCAAAAACATTCAGTACTTC.

In DNA form, the CDR3 reads TGCGCCAGCAGTCTTTCGCGGGGGGATACGCAGTATTTT. Translation: CASSLSRGDTQYF. The chain carries TRBV10-1 and TRBJ2-3; 7 bases match TRBD2. V trimming: 5 bases; J trimming: 6 bases; junction bases outside the gene matches: 5. Germline CDR1 and CDR2: WNHNN and SYGVQD (reference sequence). The CDR3 extends over 13 amino acids.

This clone was picked up one time. This sequence joins TRBV18 and TRBJ1-2; TRBD1 aligns across 9 bases. Trimming removed 1 base from V and 5 bases from J; junction bases left unmatched: 8. The CDR3 extends over 16 amino acids. In germline, CDR1 is KGHSH, CDR2 LQKENI. CDR3 nucleotide sequence: TGTGCCAGCTCACCACGTGAGACGGGACAGGGTTATGGCTACACCTTC. This sequence encodes CASSPRETGQGYGYTF.

The chain recombines TRBV10-3 with TRBJ1-5; 7 bases agree with TRBD1. The CDR3 is 14 amino acids. The germline V gene has CDR1 ENHRY and CDR2 SYGVKD. V trimming: 5 bases; J trimming: 7 bases; junction bases outside the gene matches: 8. The CDR3 loop reads CAISPDRDGQPQHF. The CDR3 DNA reads TGTGCCATCAGTCCTGACAGGGATGGCCAGCCCCAGCATTTT.

This clone was seen a few times. The CDR3 sequence is CAWSVDSSANEKLFF. The CDR3 nucleotides are TGTGCCTGGAGTGTAGACAGCTCGGCTAATGAAAAACTGTTTTTT. The chain links TRBV30 to TRBJ1-4, with D possibly matching TRBD1 (5 bases). There are 15 residues in the CDR3. The V end was cut by 0 bases, the J end by 3 bases, with 11 bases between. Germline V gene lookup returns CDR1 GTSNPN and CDR2 SVGIG (reference sequence).

The chain employs TRBV7-9 and TRBJ2-7; possible D gene TRBD1, 5 bases. This CDR3 has 16 residues. CDR1 is SEHNR and CDR2 is FQNEAQ in the germline V gene (reference sequence). Trimming left V 4 bases short and J 2 bases short, with 18 bases between. The CDR3 bases are TGTGCCAGCAGCTCATCACGGACATCTCTTACCTACGAGCAGTACTTC. Residues: CASSSSRTSLTYEQYF.

The J gene is TRBJ1-4, the V gene TRBV6-1; D remains unclear. V lost 2 bases to trimming and J lost 8 bases, with 6 bases between them. The CDR3 loop spans 12 amino acids. Per germline, CDR1 MNHNS and CDR2 SASEGT. As DNA, the CDR3 is TGTGCCAGCAGTGAAATCAGGGAAAAACTGTTTTTT. Its translation is CASSEIREKLFF.

The rearrangement links TRBV5-6 to TRBJ1-2, with 7 nucleotides matching TRBD1. CDR3 length: 13 amino acids. Trimming cost V 5 bases and J 7 bases; bases outside gene matches: 8. Looked up from germline, CDR1 is SGHDT and CDR2 is YYEEEE. Here the CDR3 DNA reads TGTGCCAGCAGTGCCGACAGGGTCGGTGGCTACACCTTC. Protein: CASSADRVGGYTF.

The rearrangement joins TRBV6-1 to TRBJ2-2, with 7 bases fitting TRBD1. CDR1 and CDR2 from the germline V gene are MNHNS and SASEGT. V dropped 4 bases and J dropped 5; count of bases not matched to a gene: 7. The CDR3 extends over 15 amino acids. Written as DNA, the CDR3 is TGTGCCAGCAGTGTTAGGACAGGTGGGACCGGGGAGCTGTTTTTT. This translates into CASSVRTGGTGELFF.

This chain connects TRBV5-1 to TRBJ2-7; perhaps TRBD2 as D (5 bases). The CDR3 runs 15 residues. Germline V gene lookup returns CDR1 SGHRS and CDR2 YFSETQ. Trimming took off 0 bases at V and 6 bases at J, with 16 bases between the two ends. CDR3 sequence (DNA): TGCGCCAGCAGCTTGGATGTGGACTCTCGAGGCGAGCAGTACTTC. Protein: CASSLDVDSRGEQYF.

V gene TRBV5-1 combines with J gene TRBJ2-7; D is possibly TRBD2 (6 bases). V was clipped by 1 base and J by 2 bases, with 10 bases between them. The germline CDR1 and CDR2 sequences are SGHRS and YFSETQ. This CDR3 spans 14 amino acids. In DNA form, the CDR3 reads TGCGCCAGCAGCTTGAATAGCGGCCCCTACGAGCAGTACTTC. Translation: CASSLNSGPYEQYF.

V is TRBV6-6 and J is TRBJ2-3; 11 nucleotides agree with TRBD2. The CDR3 has 16 amino acids. Germline trimming cut 2 bases from V and 2 bases from J; bases unmatched to any gene: 3. Germline loops: CDR1 MNHNY, CDR2 SVGAGI (reference sequence). The CDR3, as DNA: TGTGCCAGCAGTTACCCACTAGCGGGGGACACAGATACGCAGTATTTT. Translating gives CASSYPLAGDTDTQYF.

This clone was seen just once. This chain links TRBV6-1 with TRBJ2-1; TRBD2 aligns across 11 bases. The CDR3 is 15 residues long. With 3 bases clipped from V and 7 bases from J, the junction kept 5 bases outside the gene matches. The germline gives CDR1 MNHNS, CDR2 SASEGT. DNA for the CDR3: TGTGCCAGCAGTGACAGGACTAGCGGGTCTAATGAGCAGTTCTTC. Protein product: CASSDRTSGSNEQFF.

The V gene is TRBV11-3, the J gene TRBJ2-1, with TRBD2 identical over 10 bases. Germline CDR1 SGHNT, CDR2 YENEEA. The CDR3 runs to 20 residues. Unmatched junction bases numbered 21, after V lost 1 base and J lost 9 bases. CDR3 residues: CASSLGRPGGDLAGVLEQFF. In DNA, the CDR3 is TGTGCCAGCAGCTTAGGACGCCCAGGAGGAGACCTAGCGGGAGTTCTTGAGCAGTTCTTC.

The J gene is TRBJ1-2, the V gene TRBV11-1; D unresolved. V gave up 3 bases and J gave up 2 bases, with 10 bases separating them. The CDR3 runs 14 residues. The V gene's germline CDR1 is SGHAT and CDR2 FQDESV (reference sequence). Here the CDR3 DNA reads TGTGCCAGCAGCTTGGCAGATACAAACTATGGCTACACCTTC. This codes for CASSLADTNYGYTF. Full variable domain (remainder filled in from reference TRBV11-1 and TRBJ1-2): EAEVAQSPRYKITEKSQAVAFWCDPISGHATLYWYRQILGQGPELLVQFQDESVVDDSQLPKDRFSAERLKGVDSTLKIQPAELGDSAMYLCASSLADTNYGYTFGSGTRLTVV.